This T cell receptor beta chain was identified during a study of T cell clonality in common variable immunodeficiency. This clone occurred a few times. The read stops 3 residues short of the end of the CDR3; the missing end is completed from the germline J gene. The germline gives CDR1 SNHLY, CDR2 FYNNEI. CDR3 length: 12 residues. V gave up 5 bases and J gave up 6 bases, with 10 bases separating them. The data were produced by immunoSEQ multiplex PCR, yet TCRdb's version contains in-frame clones alone and is incomplete. Listed for the sample are approximately 52,000 clones, none seen a single time. Sequenced: peripheral blood mononuclear cells. The J gene is TRBJ1-2, the V gene TRBV2; tentative D call: TRBD1 (6 bases). The TCR originated in a person aged 18 to 75 in good health. The part of the CDR3 DNA that was read is TGTGCCAGCAGTAAACAGGGTAATGGC. This codes for CASSKQGNG. The full CDR3 protein is CASSKQGNGYTF.